This TCR beta chain is from a study of identical twins. General study results and limits: Clonotypes of the beta chain that were abundant in cord blood carried fewer insertions (memory repertoires showed none). It was cross-sectional statistical analysis, not following the same donors, that the conclusions relied on.

The length of the CDR3 is 16 residues. Per germline, CDR1 LNHNV and CDR2 YYDKDF (reference sequence). V dropped 0 bases and J dropped 7 bases, with 18 bases sitting between them. Each donor (without exception) was a healthy Caucasian. TCRdb itself ran the 5' RACE reads through MiXCR, one entry per CDR3 protein. The sample shows around 690,000 distinct CDR3 sequences, 21% of them seen only once. There are a few counts of this clonotype. No antigen is known for it. These data are also associated with another study on T cells expressing NK-cell markers. According to that study: The study found dominant NKG2C+ clonotypes at roughly 1.0-8% of CD8+ T cells in about six donors.

V gene TRBV15 combines with J gene TRBJ1-2; tentative D call: TRBD1 (6 bases). The sequence came from a woman younger than 30 in good health. Source material: PBMCs. The CDR3 protein is CATSRDRRQVFGGYTF. CDR3 bases: TGTGCCACCAGCAGAGATCGAAGACAGGTTTTCGGTGGCTACACCTTC.